This T cell receptor beta chain was identified during a study of shared clonotypes between healthy human individuals. General observations from the study: Relative to clonotypes present in all four donors, those not shared had lower generation probabilities. Clonotype sharing among the donors was expected to vary with sequencing depth.

The CDR3 contains 15 residues. The ends were cut back, 2 bases at V and 6 bases at J, with 15 bases in the middle. Germline loops: CDR1 SGHNT, CDR2 YYREEE (reference sequence). At a deep level, the assay was run. As handled by the study authors: Junction-only sequences without quality scores came from ImmunoSEQ, so filtering differed. Profiling relied on immunoSEQ multiplex PCR, and the TCRdb table lists in-frame clones only, not all of them. That table is the source of V, J and clone size, and D and trimming were worked out from the DNA. This sample has some 580,000 clones; 95% to 98% occur once, and the top ten carry approximately 0.3%. Details on this clone: Antigen: not known.

CD45RO negativity and positive selection for CCR7 defined naive CD8 cells, a population that excluded terminally differentiated effector memory CD45RA+ cells. V gene TRBV5-4 combines with J gene TRBJ2-1; maybe TRBD1 (5 bases). Sequenced input: naive CD8+ T cells sorted from blood. The receptor's source is a man aged 30 to 39 in good health. CDR3 residues: CASSFFAGLSNEQFF. The DNA for the CDR3 is TGTGCCAGCAGCTTTTTCGCAGGGCTGAGCAATGAGCAGTTCTTC.